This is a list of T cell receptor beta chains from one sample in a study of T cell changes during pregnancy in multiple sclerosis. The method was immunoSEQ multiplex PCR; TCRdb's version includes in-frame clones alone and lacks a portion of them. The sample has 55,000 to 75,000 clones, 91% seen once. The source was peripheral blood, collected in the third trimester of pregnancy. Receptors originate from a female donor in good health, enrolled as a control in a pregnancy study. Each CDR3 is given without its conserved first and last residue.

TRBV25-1,ASSETGGRDGYT
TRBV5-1,ASSFRPPGTEAF
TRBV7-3,ASSAGVNTEAF
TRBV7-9,ASSSKLQGTNYGYT
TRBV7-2,ASSPAGEQF
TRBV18,AARDRGSYEQY
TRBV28,ASSLILAVSNGELF
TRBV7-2,ASSGSSYEQY
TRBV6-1,ASSEARETQY
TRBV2,ASSEAPSGNEKDTQY
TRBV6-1,ASSVEADYEQY
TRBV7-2,ASSDPGGSTTSYEQY
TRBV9,ASSLNSGGTGELF
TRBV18,ASSLGGAGQETQY
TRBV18,ASSLPTRLAGGSYEQY
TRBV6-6,ASSTTGAGAGYGYT
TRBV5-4,ASSPGQGSYEQY
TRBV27,ASSPRQGATQPQH
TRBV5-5,ASTQTLWNNQPQH
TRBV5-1,ASSPGEGNQPQH
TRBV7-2,ASSHPGGNYGYT
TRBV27,ASSDGQNNQPQH
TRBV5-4,ASSGGTGVTKTQY
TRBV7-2,ASSPGVDRIYTEAF
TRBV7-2,ASSFTGSTEAF
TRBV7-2,ASSRSTGTNQPQH
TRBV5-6,ASRSGGESSILF
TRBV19,ASSWTGKKQPQH
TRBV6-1,ASSEGVWTGELF
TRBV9,ASSGGGEETQY
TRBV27,ASSLVRTDTQY
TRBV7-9,ASSLVPKGGRVYNEQF
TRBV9,ASSVRRNRNEQF
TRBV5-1,ASSAQGTEAF
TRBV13,ASSSGTGGNVPQH
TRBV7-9,ASSPGQGTAF
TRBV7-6,ASSPRTSGPHEQY
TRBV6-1,ASSEDGGASYEQY
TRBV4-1,ASSQRLVGTDTQY
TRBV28,ASSLSPGGFNYGYT
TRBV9,ASSDQQGAGNTEAF
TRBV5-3,ARRNVGWCCLRDRGNNEQF
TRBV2,ASSVPSGLNTEAF
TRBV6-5,ASSPGGAKNIQY
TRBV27,ASGTVEAF
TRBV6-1,ASSDLQGGAEAF
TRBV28,ASSLGGSRYEQY
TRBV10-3,AISGIGGGFYNEQF
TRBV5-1,ASTRTDALDTQY
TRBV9,ASSVAGSTDTQY
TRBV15,ATSRRPANTGELF
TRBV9,ASSPGVYGNTIY